The clone carrying this T cell receptor (beta chain) appeared a single time. Some clones are missing from TCRdb's copy, which holds only in-frame ones; the method was immunoSEQ multiplex PCR. The sample records tens of thousands of clones, roughly 91% being singletons. The CDR3 runs 13 residues. The V and J ends lost 7 bases and 5 bases, in that order; junction bases with no gene match: 5. The germline CDR1 and CDR2 sequences are LNHDA and SQIVND (reference sequence). The sample comes from a study of blood T cell repertoires in COVID-19. This sequence originates from a woman aged 40 to 55 who had recovered from COVID-19. This sequence joins TRBV19 and TRBJ2-3; 8 bases match TRBD2. Sequenced sample: PBMCs or T cells enriched from blood (not recorded which). In nucleotides, the CDR3 is TGTGCCAGTACGGCGGGGGGCGTAGATACGCAGTATTTT. It is translated as CASTAGGVDTQYF.